This entry lists 14 T cell receptor beta chains sequenced from one sample in a study of blood T cell repertoires in COVID-19. Sequenced by immunoSEQ multiplex PCR; TCRdb stores in-frame clones only, minus some. This table holds 130,000 to 150,000 clones, roughly four fifths found once. Specimen: peripheral blood. Receptors originate from a human donor with acute or convalescent COVID-19. The donor label of this sample is uncertain.

In this sample, this clone turned up a few times. The chain carries TRBV9 and TRBJ2-7; 9 bases map to TRBD1. Germline V gene sequence: CDR1 SGDLS, CDR2 YYNGEE. With V trimmed by 2 bases and J by 4 bases, 7 bases remained unmatched. This CDR3 has 15 residues. CDR3 sequence reads: CASSVEGTGWYEQYF. Written as DNA, the CDR3 is TGTGCCAGCAGCGTGGAAGGGACAGGGTGGTACGAGCAGTACTTC. The full variable domain, completed using reference TRBV9 and TRBJ2-7, is DSGVTQTPKHLITATGQRVTLRCSPRSGDLSVYWYQQSLDQGLQFLIQYYNGEERAKGNILERFSAQQFPDLHSELNLSSLELGDSALYFCASSVEGTGWYEQYFGPGTRLTVT.

V is TRBV7-8 and J is TRBJ2-4; TRBD1 might be the D (6 bases). CDR1 and CDR2 (germline): SGHVS, FQNEAQ. The CDR3 length is 16 residues. V was cut by 1 base and J by 1 base, with 11 bases left in between. The CDR3 DNA is TGTGCCAGCAGCTTAGGATTTGACAGGGCCAAAAACATTCAGTACTTC. It codes for CASSLGFDRAKNIQYF.

The rearrangement uses TRBV5-8 and TRBJ1-4; 9 nucleotides match TRBD1. Germline V gene lookup returns CDR1 SGHTS and CDR2 YDEGEE. The junction had 2 bases not matched to a gene; V was cut back by 4 bases and J by 7 bases. CDR3 size: 13 residues. CDR3 DNA: TGTGCCAGCAGCGTGGACAGGGGTGAAAAACTGTTTTTT. It specifies CASSVDRGEKLFF.

The rearrangement joins TRBV23-1 to TRBJ1-2; possibly TRBD1 for D (6 bases). TRBV23-1 is an ORF; its function is uncertain. This CDR3 comprises 17 residues. The V end was cut by 8 bases, the J end by 2 bases, with 24 bases between. CDR3 in DNA: TGCGCCAGCTTTCCCCCCCCCGGGACATCCGTGAACTATGGCTACACCTTC. It yields the protein CASFPPPGTSVNYGYTF.

The chain couples TRBV2 to TRBJ1-1; TRBD1 might be the D (6 bases). The CDR3 spans 16 residues. Germline assignment: CDR1 SNHLY and CDR2 FYNNEI. The V end lost 5 bases, the J end lost 4 bases, and 20 bases lay between the germline ends. The CDR3 DNA sequence: TGTGCCAGCAGTTTAGGATTTAGGGGGTGGGGCACTGAAGCTTTCTTT. Protein product: CASSLGFRGWGTEAFF.

The count of this clone is one. V gene TRBV30 combines with J gene TRBJ1-3; D perhaps matches TRBD1 (6 bases). V was cut by 2 bases and J by 2 bases, with 13 bases left in between. Germline CDR1 and CDR2: GTSNPN and SVGIG (reference sequence). This CDR3 has 15 residues. This CDR3 is CAWSPQGTTGNTIYF. CDR3 bases: TGTGCCTGGAGTCCTCAGGGGACTACTGGAAACACCATATATTTT.

The J gene is TRBJ2-3, the V gene TRBV7-9; 8 nucleotides agree with TRBD2. The CDR3 covers 15 residues. V lost 2 bases, J lost 4 bases, and 5 bases stayed unmatched. Germline V gene data show CDR1 as SEHNR and CDR2 as FQNEAQ (reference sequence). CDR3 sequence (DNA): TGTGCCAGCAGCTTATCGGGGGGGCGAGCAGATACGCAGTATTTT. Amino acids: CASSLSGGRADTQYF.

The chain recombines TRBV5-1 with TRBJ2-1; the match to TRBD2 covers 12 bases. Germline CDR1 is SGHRS and CDR2 is YFSETQ. After removal of 1 base from V and 8 bases from J, the junction contained 7 bases not matched to a gene. The CDR3 consists of 16 residues. CDR3 nucleotides: TGCGCCAGCAGCTTGCACCTAGCGGGGGGGCGCGATGAGCAGTTCTTC. It encodes CASSLHLAGGRDEQFF.

This chain connects TRBV19 to TRBJ1-6; D unresolved. CDR3 length equals 14 residues. Trimming cost V 3 bases and J 8 bases, with 11 bases left between them. Germline values: CDR1 LNHDA, CDR2 SQIVND (reference sequence). DNA for the CDR3: TGTGCCAGTAGTATTAAAGCCGGAGATTCACCCCTCCACTTT. Translated, it gives CASSIKAGDSPLHF.

The count of this clone is one. The rearrangement links TRBV9 to TRBJ1-2; the match to TRBD1 covers 11 bases. With V trimmed by 0 bases and J by 7 bases, 5 bases remained unmatched. The CDR3 contains 15 residues. The germline V gene has CDR1 SGDLS and CDR2 YYNGEE. CDR3: CASSVGRTGGSGYTF. The CDR3 DNA reads TGTGCCAGCAGCGTAGGCAGGACAGGGGGCTCTGGCTACACCTTC.

The V call is TRBV6-5, the J call TRBJ1-2; the D is unclear. From germline, CDR1 is MNHEY and CDR2 SVGAGI. The CDR3 has 13 amino acids. V was shortened by 5 bases and J by 8 bases, with 15 bases between the two germline ends. CDR3 residues: CASSLTVVWGYTF. The DNA of the CDR3 is TGTGCCAGCAGTCTAACGGTCGTATGGGGCTACACCTTC.

The chain carries TRBV5-1 and TRBJ2-5; tentatively, D is TRBD1 (5 bases). This CDR3 is built from 13 residues. CDR1 and CDR2 (germline): SGHRS, YFSETQ. Deletions cut 2 bases from V and 7 bases from J, with 12 bases between. This chain's CDR3 is CASSLEGVGTQYF. CDR3 nucleotide sequence: TGCGCCAGCAGCTTAGAAGGGGTGGGGACCCAGTACTTC.

CDR3: CASRVDSWNQPQHF. CDR3 nucleotide sequence: TGCGCCAGCAGGGTGGACAGTTGGAATCAGCCCCAGCATTTT. This chain links TRBV5-1 with TRBJ1-5; D perhaps matches TRBD1 (6 bases). Germline CDR1 reads SGHRS; CDR2 reads YFSETQ. The CDR3 sequence is 14 residues long. V lost 5 bases and J lost 4, with 13 bases in between.

The chain couples TRBV18 to TRBJ1-1; tentative D call: TRBD1 (5 bases). Trimming left V 5 bases short and J 2 bases short, with 18 bases between. From germline, CDR1 is KGHSH and CDR2 LQKENI. The CDR3 runs 16 residues. CDR3 residues: CASSIRQQISNTEAFF. The CDR3 DNA reads TGTGCCAGCTCAATCCGACAGCAAATTTCTAACACTGAAGCTTTCTTT.